The rows below give T cell receptor beta chains drawn from one sample of a study of T cell repertoires in cytomegalovirus infection. Each CDR3 protein gets one entry after TCRdb re-called the reads with MiXCR. Here the sample spans 350,000 to 500,000 distinct CDR3 sequences, around 32% being singletons. Sequencing input: PBMCs. All receptors derive from a human donor in good health (CMV status not recorded). Some clones in this sample may be carry-over from other donors' samples. The CDR3 runs from the conserved cysteine through the conserved F or W. The D gene is left open where the match is weak. The size entry is marked missing in some rows and otherwise reads once, few, many or a size class.

clone size	V gene	J gene	D gene	CDR3 protein	CDR3 DNA
many	TRBV11-2	TRBJ1-2	-	CASKGSWMRLNYGYTF	TGTGCCAGCAAAGGGAGTTGGATGAGACTTAACTATGGCTACACCTTC
-	TRBV6-5	TRBJ2-7	-	CASSSPIYEQYF	TGTGCCAGCAGTTCCCCTATATACGAGCAGTACTTC
many	TRBV28	TRBJ2-3	TRBD2	CASSLFTAGSTDTQYF	TGTGCCAGCAGTTTGTTCACAGCGGGGAGCACAGATACGCAGTATTTT
-	TRBV5-4	TRBJ2-7	-	CASSHFGGDGSYEQYF	TGTGCCAGCAGTCACTTTGGGGGTGATGGGTCCTACGAGCAGTACTTC
-	TRBV12-3/TRBV12-4	TRBJ2-7	-	CASSLAWDGSSYEQYF	TGTGCCAGCAGTTTAGCCTGGGACGGTAGCTCCTACGAGCAGTACTTC
-	TRBV25-1	TRBJ2-7	TRBD1	CASSDSYRGLNSYEQYF	TGTGCCAGCAGTGATTCCTACAGGGGGCTTAACTCCTACGAGCAGTACTTC
-	TRBV5-1	TRBJ2-1	TRBD2	CASSNSGLTYNEQFF	TGCGCCAGCAGCAACTCGGGACTAACCTACAATGAGCAGTTCTTC
-	TRBV7-9	TRBJ2-5	TRBD1	CASSPPTGAGETQYF	TGTGCCAGCAGCCCCCCCACAGGGGCCGGTGAGACCCAGTACTTC
many	TRBV7-6	TRBJ1-1	-	CASKPWEGGEAFF	TGTGCCAGCAAACCTTGGGAGGGGGGTGAAGCTTTCTTT
many	TRBV7-6	TRBJ1-4	-	CASSLVRGGEKLFF	TGTGCCAGCAGCCTGGTCAGGGGTGGCGAAAAACTGTTTTTT
-	TRBV7-6	TRBJ2-2	TRBD2	CASSSLAGSSNTGELFF	TGTGCCAGCAGCTCATTAGCGGGTTCCTCGAACACCGGGGAGCTGTTTTTT
few	TRBV2	TRBJ2-7	-	CASSGRFAQGYEQYF	TGTGCCAGCAGCGGACGGTTCGCCCAGGGCTACGAGCAGTACTTC
few	TRBV25-1	TRBJ2-7	TRBD1	CASSEGQTRQYF	TGTGCCAGCAGTGAGGGACAGACGCGACAGTACTTC
many	TRBV12-3/TRBV12-4	TRBJ1-5	TRBD1	CASTPGGMRQPQHF	TGTGCCAGCACTCCAGGGGGTATGCGACAGCCCCAGCATTTT
many	TRBV7-6	TRBJ1-3	-	CASSSGAGVYSGNTIYF	TGTGCCAGCAGCTCTGGCGCAGGTGTCTACTCTGGAAACACCATATATTTT
-	TRBV18	TRBJ1-2	-	CASSQGEANYGYTF	TGTGCCAGCTCACAGGGGGAAGCTAACTATGGCTACACCTTC
few	TRBV18	TRBJ2-7	-	CASSPDGIYEQYF	TGTGCCAGCTCACCAGATGGCATATACGAGCAGTACTTC
-	TRBV6-5	TRBJ2-7	-	CASSRGGTDEQYF	TGTGCCAGCAGCCGGGGGGGGACAGACGAGCAGTACTTC
few	TRBV12-3/TRBV12-4	TRBJ2-5	-	CASSPLGSGETQYF	TGTGCCAGCAGCCCCCTTGGGTCGGGAGAGACCCAGTACTTC
few	TRBV3-1	TRBJ2-3	TRBD1	CASSPGQGVTDTQYF	TGTGCCAGCAGCCCCGGACAGGGGGTCACAGATACGCAGTATTTT
many	TRBV12-3/TRBV12-4	TRBJ1-5	TRBD1	CASSADRDYQPQHF	TGTGCCAGCAGTGCAGACAGGGACTATCAGCCCCAGCATTTT
few	TRBV6-1	TRBJ2-1	TRBD1	CASRYDRGRNEQFF	TGTGCCAGCAGATACGACAGGGGTAGGAATGAGCAGTTCTTC
-	TRBV7-3	TRBJ2-7	-	CDSSLSLGAEQYF	TGTGACAGCAGCTTATCCTTAGGGGCCGAGCAGTACTTC
-	TRBV7-2	TRBJ2-3	-	CASSFGTLPGDTQYF	TGTGCCAGCAGCTTCGGGACTCTGCCCGGAGATACGCAGTATTTT
-	TRBV6-1	TRBJ2-3	-	CDSSEQGRDTTDF	TGTGACAGCAGTGAGCAGGGTAGAGATACGACGGATTTT
few	TRBV12-3/TRBV12-4	TRBJ1-2	-	CASSHPPGDYGYTF	TGTGCCAGCAGTCATCCGCCTGGTGACTATGGCTACACCTTC
few	TRBV7-7	TRBJ2-2	TRBD1	CASSPGTGVSGELFF	TGTGCTAGCAGTCCCGGGACAGGGGTGTCCGGGGAGCTGTTTTTT
-	TRBV28	TRBJ2-5	-	CASSRRIYQETQYF	TGTGCCAGCAGCCGGCGGATATACCAAGAGACCCAGTACTTC
few	TRBV27	TRBJ1-3	-	CASSLGGELSGNTIYF	TGTGCCAGCAGTTTAGGGGGGGAACTCTCTGGAAACACCATATATTTT
-	TRBV7-9	TRBJ2-5	TRBD1	CASSLGQRGQETQYF	TGTGCCAGCAGCTTGGGACAGAGGGGACAAGAGACCCAGTACTTC
many	TRBV7-2	TRBJ1-1	TRBD1	CASSPDRGREAFF	TGTGCCAGCAGCCCGGACAGGGGGAGGGAAGCTTTCTTT
-	TRBV7-9	TRBJ2-3	TRBD1	CASSWPPGQRHTDTQYF	TGTGCCAGCAGTTGGCCCCCGGGACAGAGACACACAGATACGCAGTATTTT
-	TRBV28	TRBJ2-1	-	CASSLGVPYNEQFF	TGTGCCAGCAGTTTAGGGGTGCCCTACAATGAGCAGTTCTTC
-	TRBV4-1	TRBJ2-3	-	CASSQDGGGRDTQYF	TGCGCCAGCAGCCAAGATGGAGGGGGCAGGGATACGCAGTATTTT
few	TRBV5-4	TRBJ1-1	-	CASSLQGRGAAEAFF	TGTGCCAGCAGCTTACAGGGAAGAGGGGCTGCTGAAGCTTTCTTT
-	TRBV5-8	TRBJ1-6	-	CASNKGNSPLHF	TGTGCCAGCAATAAGGGAAATTCACCCCTCCACTTT
few	TRBV19	TRBJ2-3	-	CASSKDVGSTDTQYF	TGTGCCAGTAGTAAGGACGTGGGGAGCACAGATACGCAGTATTTT
-	TRBV7-8	TRBJ2-7	-	CASSLERAGPTEQYF	TGTGCCAGCAGCTTAGAAAGGGCGGGGCCGACGGAGCAGTACTTC
few	TRBV12-3/TRBV12-4	TRBJ2-1	TRBD2	CASSPAGGHGEQFF	TGTGCCAGCAGTCCAGCGGGGGGGCATGGTGAGCAGTTCTTC
-	TRBV28	TRBJ1-2	TRBD1	CASSYGQGGYGYTF	TGTGCCAGCAGTTACGGACAGGGCGGATATGGCTACACCTTC
-	TRBV4-1	TRBJ1-1	-	CASSPRGRVNTEAFF	TGCGCCAGCAGCCCCCGGGGCAGGGTGAACACTGAAGCTTTCTTT
many	TRBV7-2	TRBJ2-5	TRBD2	CASSPLTRLAGGQETQYF	TGTGCCAGCAGCCCCCTGACGCGGCTAGCGGGGGGGCAAGAGACCCAGTACTTC
many	TRBV7-2	TRBJ1-4	-	CASRLDGSATNEKLFF	TGTGCCAGCAGGCTCGACGGTAGTGCAACTAATGAAAAACTGTTTTTT
few	TRBV2	TRBJ2-3	-	CASSEALQGADTQYF	TGTGCCAGCAGTGAAGCGCTTCAGGGAGCAGATACGCAGTATTTT
-	TRBV29-1	TRBJ2-7	-	CSVEQETPYEQYF	TGCAGCGTTGAACAAGAAACCCCCTACGAGCAGTACTTC
many	TRBV7-2	TRBJ2-4	TRBD2	CASSLGGAKNIQYF	TGTGCCAGCAGCTTGGGGGGGGCCAAAAACATTCAGTACTTC
many	TRBV29-1	TRBJ2-5	TRBD1	CSVGTGDSTQYF	TGCAGCGTTGGGACAGGGGATTCGACCCAGTACTTC
few	TRBV28	TRBJ2-3	-	CASSLIVGASTDTQYF	TGTGCCAGCAGTTTAATCGTCGGGGCTAGCACAGATACGCAGTATTTT
-	TRBV15	TRBJ2-5	-	CATSSPRESETQYF	TGTGCCACCAGCAGCCCCAGGGAGTCAGAGACCCAGTACTTC
-	TRBV5-6	TRBJ1-1	TRBD1	CASSEGTVEAFF	TGTGCCAGCAGCGAGGGGACAGTTGAAGCTTTCTTT
few	TRBV5-4	TRBJ2-5	TRBD1	CASSLRDSKETQYF	TGTGCCAGCAGCTTGAGGGACAGTAAAGAGACCCAGTACTTC
-	TRBV7-9	TRBJ1-6	-	CATSPHGTGPNSPLHF	TGTGCCACCAGCCCCCACGGGACCGGTCCTAATTCACCCCTCCACTTT
-	TRBV14	TRBJ2-5	TRBD2	CASSPTGTRDQETQYF	TGTGCCAGCAGCCCTACCGGGACTAGAGACCAAGAGACCCAGTACTTC
few	TRBV7-8	TRBJ2-7	-	CASSLGTIYEQYF	TGTGCCAGCAGCTTAGGGACAATCTACGAGCAGTACTTC
few	TRBV19	TRBJ1-1	-	CASSTTRVATEAFF	TGTGCCAGTAGTACCACCAGGGTAGCCACTGAAGCTTTCTTT
-	TRBV5-6	TRBJ2-1	-	CASSLHTSFGGNHNEQFF	TGTGCCAGCAGCTTACACACCTCCTTTGGGGGGAACCACAATGAGCAGTTCTTC
many	TRBV7-2	TRBJ2-5	TRBD2	CASSLVTSGARRAQYF	TGTGCCAGCAGCTTAGTGACTAGCGGGGCCCGCAGGGCCCAGTACTTC
many	TRBV7-7	TRBJ2-1	TRBD2	CASSPGLAGNNEQFF	TGTGCTAGCAGCCCCGGACTAGCGGGGAACAATGAGCAGTTCTTC
few	TRBV19	TRBJ2-5	TRBD2	CASSPLAGRPEETQYF	TGTGCCAGTAGTCCCCTAGCGGGGCGACCAGAAGAGACCCAGTACTTC